This passage covers 16 T cell receptor beta chains from one sample sequenced in a study of type 1 and type 2 diabetes patients. PCR was run on genomic DNA. Multiplex PCR with 30 forward and 13 reverse primers amplified the TCR beta CDR3. In TCRdb, the multiplex PCR reads were re-called with MiXCR into one record per CDR3 protein. The sample holds 250,000 or so distinct CDR3 sequences, roughly 50% seen once. Specimen: peripheral blood mononuclear cells (PBMCs). The receptors come from a man between 18 and 35 years old with type 2 diabetes.

The genes are TRBV19 and TRBJ1-1; possibly TRBD1 for D (6 bases). The CDR3 sequence is 14 residues long. CDR1 and CDR2 from the germline V gene are LNHDA and SQIVND (reference sequence). The V end was cut by 5 bases, the J end by 1 base, with 11 bases between. The CDR3 DNA reads as TGTGCCAGTAGTCCAGGGGCACCGAACACTGAAGCTTTCTTT. Its translation: CASSPGAPNTEAFF.

The V gene is TRBV6-1, the J gene TRBJ1-6, with no clear D. Trimming cost V 0 bases and J 9 bases, with 15 bases left between them. The CDR3 totals 16 residues. Germline V CDR1 and CDR2: MNHNS, SASEGT. The CDR3 DNA is TGTGCCAGCAGTGAAGCGCTTTTGAGATGGCCTTCACCCCTCCACTTT. Its translation: CASSEALLRWPSPLHF.

Of note for this clonotype: Just one base apart from a much larger clone, this may be a read error. The chain joins TRBV15 to TRBJ1-4; D gene ambiguous. Germline loops: CDR1 LNHNV, CDR2 YYDKDF (reference sequence). The CDR3 is made up of 12 amino acids. The V and J ends lost 5 bases and 5 bases respectively, with 6 bases between them. The DNA of the CDR3 is TGTGCCACCAGCGAGAGAAATGAAAAACTGTTTTTT. This sequence encodes CATSERNEKLFF.

This CDR3 is CASSHGGETSNEKLFF. The DNA of the CDR3 is TGCGCCAGCAGCCACGGAGGCGAGACAAGTAATGAAAAACTGTTTTTT. The chain is built from TRBV5-1 and TRBJ1-4; D unresolved. V shed 4 bases and J shed 4 bases, with 17 bases lying between them. The germline V gene encodes CDR1 SGHRS and CDR2 YFSETQ. The CDR3 sequence is 16 residues long.

The chain uses TRBV20-1 and TRBJ2-1, with a tentative D call TRBD2 (5 bases). Trimming left V 0 bases short and J 13 bases short, with 16 bases between. CDR3 length: 13 amino acids. In germline, CDR1 is DFQATT, CDR2 SNEGSKA (reference sequence). This chain's CDR3 is CSARDALDLHQFF. CDR3 coding DNA: TGCAGTGCTAGAGACGCACTAGATCTACATCAGTTCTTC.

The V gene is TRBV19, the J gene TRBJ2-7; the D gene is possibly TRBD2 (5 bases). Trimming pared 6 bases from V and 0 bases from J, leaving 15 bases between. Germline V lookup: CDR1 LNHDA, CDR2 SQIVND (reference sequence). The CDR3 is 15 amino acids. CDR3 coding DNA: TGTGCCAGTAGCTGGGCAGGTCGGGACTCCTACGAGCAGTACTTC. It yields the protein CASSWAGRDSYEQYF.

This clonotype turned up a few times. The rearrangement joins TRBV7-2 to TRBJ2-1; D is ambiguous. CDR1 and CDR2 from the germline V gene are SGHTA and FQGNSA. This CDR3 comprises 13 residues. Trimming pared 4 bases from V and 8 bases from J, leaving 12 bases between. CDR3 nucleotide sequence: TGTGCCAGCAGCTCGCGCGTTTTGGATGAGCAGTTCTTC. This gives the protein CASSSRVLDEQFF.

The chain carries TRBV7-3 and TRBJ2-1; no clear D. CDR3 size: 14 residues. V lost 7 bases, J lost 4 bases, and 14 bases lay in between. Germline V gene data show CDR1 as SGHTA and CDR2 as FQGTGA. In DNA, the CDR3 is TGTGCCAGCAAGGTCCTGGGCGCGTACAATGAGCAGTTCTTC. Its translation is CASKVLGAYNEQFF.

V and J are TRBV20-1 and TRBJ2-7; TRBD1 matches at 9 bases. CDR1 DFQATT and CDR2 SNEGSKA come from the germline V gene (reference sequence). Germline trimming cut 7 bases from V and 3 bases from J; bases unmatched to any gene: 7. The CDR3 runs 13 residues. CDR3 DNA: TGCAGTGTTCCGGGACAGGGCTTCTACGAGCAGTACTTC. Translation: CSVPGQGFYEQYF.

The chain recombines TRBV4-1 with TRBJ1-1; no clear D gene. The V and J ends lost 1 base and 5 bases respectively, with 20 bases between them. The CDR3 runs to 17 residues. Looked up from germline, CDR1 is MGHRA and CDR2 is YSYEKL. The CDR3 region is CASSQGGGRGWRTEAFF. The CDR3 coding sequence is TGCGCCAGCAGCCAAGGGGGTGGGCGGGGTTGGAGGACTGAAGCTTTCTTT.

This clonotype has a handful of counts. The rearrangement joins TRBV20-1 to TRBJ1-1; a possible D gene is TRBD1 (5 bases). Germline lookup yields CDR1 DFQATT and CDR2 SNEGSKA (reference sequence). V was shortened by 1 base and J by 0 bases, with 9 bases between the two germline ends. There are 14 residues in the CDR3. CDR3 amino acids: CSARAQGMNTEAFF. The CDR3 DNA reads as TGCAGTGCTAGAGCCCAGGGAATGAACACTGAAGCTTTCTTT.

Turning to this clonotype: A much larger clone differs by one base, so this may be a read error. This chain links TRBV15 with TRBJ2-2, with D possibly matching TRBD2 (5 bases). The CDR3 consists of 13 residues. CDR1 LNHNV and CDR2 YYDKDF come from the germline V gene (reference sequence). CDR3 sequence: CATSNPDTGEPFF. The CDR3 DNA sequence: TGTGCCACCAGCAACCCAGACACCGGGGAGCCGTTTTTT.

A word on this clonotype: The junction and the germline gene differ at one end; a read error may be behind it. The gene calls are TRBV13 and TRBJ2-7; 8 bases match TRBD1. The tail of the sequence fits TRBJ1-2 better, so the J call may be wrong. The CDR3 runs 12 residues. Germline CDR1 reads PRHDT; CDR2 reads FYEKMQ (reference sequence). DNA of the CDR3: TGCGCCAGCAGCACGAGGACAGGGACCTACACCTTC. Translated, it gives CASSTRTGTYTF.

Only a few counts were recorded for this clonotype. The V call is TRBV5-1, the J call TRBJ2-5; TRBD1 matches 11 bases. V lost 4 bases to trimming and J lost 7 bases; unmatched junction nucleotides: 9. Germline CDR1 SGHRS, CDR2 YFSETQ. This CDR3 region has 15 residues. The CDR3 sequence: CASSLQSGTGGTQYF. CDR3 nucleotide sequence: TGCGCCAGCAGCCTTCAGTCCGGGACAGGGGGGACCCAGTACTTC. Full variable domain (rest looked up from reference TRBV5-1 and TRBJ2-5): KAGVTQTPRYLIKTRGQQVTLSCSPISGHRSVSWYQQTPGQGLQFLFEYFSETQRNKGNFPGRFSGRQFSNSRSEMNVSTLELGDSALYLCASSLQSGTGGTQYFGPGTRLLVL.

There are many counts of this clonotype. The gene calls are TRBV2 and TRBJ1-1; D is uncertain. CDR3 length: 12 amino acids. Trimming pared 4 bases from V and 4 bases from J, leaving 7 bases between. From germline, CDR1 is SNHLY and CDR2 FYNNEI. CDR3 region: CASSVKGTEAFF. The CDR3 DNA reads as TGTGCCAGCAGTGTAAAGGGCACTGAAGCTTTCTTT. The full variable domain, rest sourced from reference TRBV2 and TRBJ1-1, is EPEVTQTPSHQVTQMGQEVILRCVPISNHLYFYWYRQILGQKVEFLVSFYNNEISEKSEIFDDQFSVERPDGSNFTLKIRSTKLEDSAMYFCASSVKGTEAFFGQGTRLTVV.

The rearrangement joins TRBV15 to TRBJ2-7; 9 bases line up with TRBD2. Germline assignment: CDR1 LNHNV and CDR2 YYDKDF (reference sequence). J lost 7 bases, V lost 1 base, and 5 bases had no gene match. The CDR3 extends over 14 amino acids. CDR3: CATSRGGGAGEQYF. The CDR3 nucleotides read TGTGCCACCAGCAGAGGCGGGGGGGCAGGGGAGCAGTACTTC.